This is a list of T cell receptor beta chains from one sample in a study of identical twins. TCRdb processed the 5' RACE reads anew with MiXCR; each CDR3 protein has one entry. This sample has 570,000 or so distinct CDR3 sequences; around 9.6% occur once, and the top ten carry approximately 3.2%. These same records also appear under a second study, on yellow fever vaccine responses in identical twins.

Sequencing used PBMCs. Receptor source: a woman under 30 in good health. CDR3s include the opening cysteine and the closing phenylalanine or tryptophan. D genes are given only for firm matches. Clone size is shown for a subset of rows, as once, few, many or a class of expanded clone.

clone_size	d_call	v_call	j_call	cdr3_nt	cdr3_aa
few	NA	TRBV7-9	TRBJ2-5	TGTGCCAGCAGCTTAGCGGGAGTCTGGGAGACCCAGTACTTC	CASSLAGVWETQYF
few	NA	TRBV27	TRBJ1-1	TGTGCCACCGGACTACGAGGGGGGCTCACTGAAGCTTTCTTT	CATGLRGGLTEAFF
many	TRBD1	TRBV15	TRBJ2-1	TGTGCCACCGGGGACAGGGACAATGAGCAGTTCTTC	CATGDRDNEQFF
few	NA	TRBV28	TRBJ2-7	TGTGCCAGCAGTTTATATCCTCAGCTGAGCGAGCAGTACTTC	CASSLYPQLSEQYF
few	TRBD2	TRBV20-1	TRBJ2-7	TGCAGTGCAATAGCCAGCGGGGGCTACGAGCAGTACTTC	CSAIASGGYEQYF
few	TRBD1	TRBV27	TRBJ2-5	TGTGCCAGCAGGCCACAGGGGGACGGGGGGACCCAGTACTTC	CASRPQGDGGTQYF
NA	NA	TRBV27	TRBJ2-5	TGTGCCAGCAGTTTAGGCGGGGTGGGCCAGACCCAGTACTTC	CASSLGGVGQTQYF
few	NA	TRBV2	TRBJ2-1	TGTGCCAGCGAGAGGTCCGATGAGCAGTTCTTC	CASERSDEQFF
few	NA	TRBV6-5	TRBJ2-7	TGTGCCAGCACCCAGGGGAGCGAGCAGTACTTC	CASTQGSEQYF
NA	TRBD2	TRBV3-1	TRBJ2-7	TGTGCCAGCAGCCAAGACGGACTAGCGGGCTTCTACGAGCAGTACTTC	CASSQDGLAGFYEQYF
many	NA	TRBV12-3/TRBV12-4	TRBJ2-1	TGTGCCAGCAGTGCTACCAGGGGCTCGAGAAACAATGAGCAGTTCTTC	CASSATRGSRNNEQFF
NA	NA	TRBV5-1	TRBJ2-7	TGCGCCAGCGCCGCTTGGGTAGTCGGGGACGAGCAGTACTTC	CASAAWVVGDEQYF
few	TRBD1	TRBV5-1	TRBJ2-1	TGCGCCAGCAGCGCCCACAGGGGTGCCAAGTACAATGAGCAGTTCTTC	CASSAHRGAKYNEQFF
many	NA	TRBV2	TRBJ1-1	TGTGCCAGCAGTGGTTGGCAGGGCCCTGAAGCTTTCTTT	CASSGWQGPEAFF
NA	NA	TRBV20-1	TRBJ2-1	TGCAGTGCTAGCGGGGGCCACTACAATGAGCAGTTCTTC	CSASGGHYNEQFF
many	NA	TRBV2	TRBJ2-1	TGTGCCAGCAGTGAAGGAGGAGGGACCCTCTACAATGAGCAGTTCTTC	CASSEGGGTLYNEQFF
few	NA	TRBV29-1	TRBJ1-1	TGCAGCGTTGAAGACGCGTTTAGAGGGGGTACTGAAGCTTTCTTT	CSVEDAFRGGTEAFF
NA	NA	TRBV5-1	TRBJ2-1	TGCGCCAGCAGCTTGCCCGAGGGGTGGAATGAGCGGTTCTTC	CASSLPEGWNERFF
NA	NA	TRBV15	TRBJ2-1	TGTGCCACCAGCAGGGGTACCCCCTACAATGAGCAGTTCTTC	CATSRGTPYNEQFF
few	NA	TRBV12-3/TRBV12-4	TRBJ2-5	TGTGCCAGCAGCAGTTTGGAGGGGGGGACCCAGTACTTC	CASSSLEGGTQYF
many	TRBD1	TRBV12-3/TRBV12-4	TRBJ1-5	TGTGCCAGCAGTACAGGGGTTTGGCAGCCCCAGCATTTT	CASSTGVWQPQHF
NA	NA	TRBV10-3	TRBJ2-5	TGTGCCATCAGGGGCCCGGAGACCCAGTACTTC	CAIRGPETQYF
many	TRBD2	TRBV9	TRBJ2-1	TGTGCCAGCAGCTCCCGGACTAGCGGATACAATGAGCAGTTCTTC	CASSSRTSGYNEQFF
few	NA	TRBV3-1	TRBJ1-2	TGTGCCAGCAGCCAAGATCGGGGGTCCAACTATGGCTACACCTTC	CASSQDRGSNYGYTF
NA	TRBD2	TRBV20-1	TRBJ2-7	TGCAGTGCTAGACTAGCGGACTACGAGCAGTACTTC	CSARLADYEQYF
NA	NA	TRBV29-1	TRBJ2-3	TGCAGCGTTGGTCGGGACACAGATACGCAGTATTTT	CSVGRDTDTQYF
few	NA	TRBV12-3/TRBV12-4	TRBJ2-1	TGTGCCAGCAGTTTAAATGGCCACAATGAGCAGTTCTTC	CASSLNGHNEQFF
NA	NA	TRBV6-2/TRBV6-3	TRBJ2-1	TGTGCCAGCAGAAACTTGCCAAGCCGCATTAGCAATGAGCAGTTCTTC	CASRNLPSRISNEQFF
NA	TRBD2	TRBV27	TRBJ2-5	TGTGCCAGCAGTTCCCGACTAGCGGGGATGTGCTTC	CASSSRLAGMCF
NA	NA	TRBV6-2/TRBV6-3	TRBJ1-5	TGTGCCAGCAGAGGGGCCTTTAGCAATCAGCCCCAGCATTTT	CASRGAFSNQPQHF
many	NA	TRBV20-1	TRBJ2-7	TGCAGTGCCCCGAGGCCTCCCCCCAACGAGCAGTACTTC	CSAPRPPPNEQYF
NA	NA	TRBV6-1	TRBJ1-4	TGTGCCAGCAGTCTAATGGGGGCTAATGAAAAACTGTTTTTT	CASSLMGANEKLFF
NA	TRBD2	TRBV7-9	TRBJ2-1	TGTGCCAGCCAGACTAGCGGAGGGGCCCATGAGCAGTTCTTC	CASQTSGGAHEQFF
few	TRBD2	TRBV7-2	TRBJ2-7	TGTGCCAGCAGCTTCAGACTAGCGGGGGGGCGGTACGAGCAGTACTTC	CASSFRLAGGRYEQYF
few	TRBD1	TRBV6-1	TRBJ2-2	TGTGCCAGCAGTGTTCGGACAGGGGGCCCCACCGGGGAGCTGTTTTTT	CASSVRTGGPTGELFF